Included here is one T cell receptor beta chain sequence, with context. Its antigen is currently unknown. This sample is drawn from a study of CD8+ T cells in alopecia areata. CDR3 length: 13 amino acids. CDR1 is MGHRA and CDR2 is YSYEKL in the germline V gene. Trimming removed 1 base from V and 5 bases from J; junction bases left unmatched: 2. Specified treatment: oral pan-JAK inhibitor, 5-10 mg twice daily. It was from alopecia areata patients that lesional scalp punch biopsies and peripheral blood were collected. General study results and limits: Sequencing of scalp tissue also captures the resident alphabeta T cells of normal skin. The link between baseline CD8+ expansion and response remains uncertain with one nonresponder.

RNA extraction and reverse transcription yielded cDNA as sequencing template. Generated by immunoSEQ multiplex PCR, the TCRdb table keeps only in-frame clones and is missing some. Found here are 90,000 or so clones, about 40% of them singletons; the top ten hold around 19%. The starting material was CD8+ T cells sorted from blood, obtained at week 24, from a patient treated with tofacitinib. The sequence derives from a human donor with alopecia areata. The chain joins TRBV4-1 to TRBJ2-7; 7 positions agree with TRBD2. This CDR3 is CASSQAAGDEQYF. CDR3 nucleotide sequence: TGCGCCAGCAGCCAAGCCGCGGGGGACGAGCAGTACTTC.